The T cell receptor (beta chain) under discussion was sequenced for a study of blood T cell repertoires in COVID-19. For the study at large: COVID-19 samples collected from the United States, Italy and Spain covered acute and convalescent phases. In each case, the material was cDNA or gDNA derived from T cells, B-cell-depleted T cells, or PBMCs.

Sequencing was performed with immunoSEQ multiplex PCR; in TCRdb, only in-frame clones are kept and a portion is missing. The sample records approximately 110,000 clones, about three quarters being singletons. V shed 7 bases and J 2 bases; nucleotides not matched to a gene: 11. From germline, CDR1 is SQVTM and CDR2 ANQGSEA. CDR3 length: 17 residues. This receptor was taken from a woman between 65 and 79 years old with acute or convalescent COVID-19. Sequencing was carried out using peripheral blood. This chain connects TRBV29-1 to TRBJ2-6, with TRBD1 matching 10 bases. The CDR3 DNA is TGCAGCGCCCAAAAGACAGGGGGCGACCCTGGGGCCAACGTCCTGACTTTC. Its translation: CSAQKTGGDPGANVLTF. The variable domain in full, with the rest retrieved from reference TRBV29-1 and TRBJ2-6, is SAVISQKPSRDICQRGTSLTIQCQVDSQVTMMFWYRQQPGQSLTLIATANQGSEATYESGFVIDKFPISRPNLTFSTLTVSNMSPEDSSIYLCSAQKTGGDPGANVLTFGAGSRLTVL.